Shown below are 27 T cell receptor beta chains from a single sample sequenced in a study of cytomegalovirus exposure and HLA in healthy donors. The primer mix had 60 Vbeta and 13 Jbeta primers. TCRdb's table, derived via immunoSEQ multiplex PCR, lists solely in-frame clones and lacks some. The sample holds about 95,000 clones, just under 70% seen once. The sequenced sample was PBMCs. Receptors originate from a woman in her 50s in good health and CMV-seropositive.

The chain recombines TRBV5-5 with TRBJ2-1; TRBD2 agrees at 13 bases. V was clipped by 1 base and J by 4 bases; unmatched bases: 2. Per germline, CDR1 SGHKS and CDR2 YYEKEE (reference sequence). The CDR3 totals 16 residues. The CDR3 bases are TGTGCCAGCAGCTTGCCGGGACTAGCGGGATACAATGAGCAGTTCTTC. Residues: CASSLPGLAGYNEQFF. Looking up the rest from reference TRBV5-5 and TRBJ2-1 gives the full variable domain: DAGVTQSPTHLIKTRGQQVTLRCSPISGHKSVSWYQQVLGQGPQFIFQYYEKEERGRGNFPDRFSARQFPNYSSELNVNALLLGDSALYLCASSLPGLAGYNEQFFGPGTRLTVL.

The chain recombines TRBV5-1 with TRBJ2-1; 11 bases align to TRBD2. Trimming took 0 bases from V and 6 from J; bases not matched to a gene: 2. The CDR3 sequence is 15 residues long. Germline-derived CDR1 and CDR2 are SGHRS and YFSETQ. The CDR3 reads CASSLDSGRANEQFF. Written as DNA, the CDR3 is TGCGCCAGCAGCTTGGATAGCGGGAGGGCCAATGAGCAGTTCTTC.

V and J are TRBV21-1 and TRBJ1-3; the table's D call of TRBD1 was not tested on the DNA. TRBV21-1 is given as a pseudogene. This CDR3 is 18 amino acids long. DNA for the CDR3: TGTGCCAGCACCAAACCCGACAGGGGGCGGGGAAGGGGAAACACCATATATTTT. Amino acid sequence: CASTKPDRGRGRGNTIYF.

This chain uses TRBV30 with TRBJ1-4, with D possibly TRBD1 on 6 matching bases. The length of the CDR3 is 13 residues. CDR1 and CDR2 (germline): GTSNPN, SVGIG (reference sequence). V was clipped by 4 bases and J by 3 bases, with 9 bases between them. The CDR3 reads CAWNRASNEKLFF. The CDR3, as DNA: TGTGCCTGGAACAGGGCGTCTAATGAAAAACTGTTTTTT. The full variable domain, with the rest looked up from reference TRBV30 and TRBJ1-4, is SQTIHQWPATLVQPVGSPLSLECTVEGTSNPNLYWYRQAAGRGLQLLFYSVGIGQISSEVPQNLSASRPQDRQFILSSKKLLLSDSGFYLCAWNRASNEKLFFGSGTQLSVL.

V gene TRBV7-2 combines with J gene TRBJ2-7, with 7 bases that match TRBD2. This CDR3 is 15 amino acids long. V lost 5 bases to trimming and J lost 2 bases; unmatched junction nucleotides: 9. CDR1 is SGHTA, CDR2 FQGNSA, per germline. CDR3: CASSTGLAGAYEQYF. The CDR3 region has the DNA TGTGCCAGCAGCACAGGCCTGGCGGGGGCCTACGAGCAGTACTTC.

This rearrangement joins TRBV9 to TRBJ1-2; D gene unclear. Germline CDR1 and CDR2: SGDLS and YYNGEE. The CDR3 covers 17 residues. The V end lost 4 bases, the J end lost 8 bases, and 27 bases lay between the germline ends. CDR3 amino acids: CASSPLVFNPPGEGYTF. CDR3 bases: TGTGCCAGCAGCCCCCTCGTCTTCAATCCACCAGGCGAAGGCTACACCTTC.

In its sample, this clone was seen a few times. This chain links TRBV9 with TRBJ2-3, with D tentatively TRBD1 (6 bases). Germline CDR1 and CDR2: SGDLS and YYNGEE. The CDR3 is made up of 15 amino acids. Trimming took off 4 bases at V and 5 bases at J, with 17 bases between the two ends. The DNA for the CDR3 is TGTGCCAGCAGCAGATTAAATGGGGGCAAAGATACGCAGTATTTT. Amino acids: CASSRLNGGKDTQYF.

This clone was picked up a small number of times. The V call is TRBV28, the J call TRBJ2-7; 8 bases are a match to TRBD2. The CDR3 has 15 residues. The germline gives CDR1 MDHEN, CDR2 SYDVKM. With V trimmed by 10 bases and J by 0 bases, 11 bases remained unmatched. CDR3 bases: TGTGCCACCCACCCAGCGGGAGTTCCCTCCTACGAGCAGTACTTC. Translating it yields CATHPAGVPSYEQYF.

This clone was recorded a few times. The V and J genes are TRBV7-9 and TRBJ2-3, with TRBD1 matching 9 bases. J lost 3 bases, V lost 6 bases, and 4 bases had no gene match. The CDR3 is made up of 14 amino acids. CDR1 is SEHNR, CDR2 FQNEAQ, per germline (reference sequence). The CDR3 reads CASRGTGRTDTQYF. The CDR3, as DNA: TGTGCCAGCAGGGGGACAGGGCGGACAGATACGCAGTATTTT.

The chain recombines TRBV6-4 with TRBJ2-7; 11 nucleotides align to TRBD2. V trimming: 3 bases; J trimming: 5 bases; junction bases outside the gene matches: 3. The CDR3 length is 14 residues. Germline lookup yields CDR1 MRHNA and CDR2 SNTAGT. CDR3 sequence reads: CASSELAGGNEQYF. The CDR3 coding sequence is TGTGCCAGCAGTGAGCTAGCGGGGGGCAACGAGCAGTACTTC.

The chain recombines TRBV20-1 with TRBJ2-3; no clear D. Per germline, CDR1 DFQATT and CDR2 SNEGSKA (reference sequence). CDR3 length: 11 amino acids. V dropped 6 bases and J dropped 5 bases, with 9 bases sitting between them. The CDR3 nucleotides are TGCAGTGCCAGGTTAATAGATACGCAGTATTTT. Amino acids: CSARLIDTQYF.

The chain couples TRBV2 to TRBJ1-6; D remains ambiguous. V gave up 4 bases and J gave up 14 bases, with 15 bases separating them. The CDR3 contains 13 residues. Germline CDR1 and CDR2: SNHLY and FYNNEI. Here the CDR3 reads CASSALQPTTLHF. The CDR3 nucleotides are TGTGCCAGCAGTGCGCTACAGCCAACGACCCTCCACTTT.

The chain recombines TRBV7-6 with TRBJ2-7, with D tentatively TRBD2 (7 bases). The CDR3 spans 16 residues. Germline CDR1 SGHVS, CDR2 FNYEAQ. The V end was cut by 0 bases, the J end by 4 bases, with 16 bases between. CDR3 coding DNA: TGTGCCAGCAGCTTAGCGCAAACAGGGAGGGAGTACGAGCAGTACTTC. Translating it yields CASSLAQTGREYEQYF. The variable domain in full, completed from reference TRBV7-6 and TRBJ2-7, reads GAGVSQSPRYKVTKRGQDVALRCDPISGHVSLYWYRQALGQGPEFLTYFNYEAQQDKSGLPNDRFSAERPEGSISTLTIQRTEQRDSAMYRCASSLAQTGREYEQYFGPGTRLTVT.

This sequence joins TRBV14 and TRBJ2-3; 10 bases are shared with TRBD2. The V and J ends lost 11 bases and 7 bases, in that order; junction bases with no gene match: 9. CDR1 is SGHDN and CDR2 is FVKESK in the germline V gene. The CDR3 is 13 residues long. The CDR3 sequence is CAGRTSGSNTQYF. CDR3 DNA: TGTGCCGGCCGGACTAGCGGTTCAAATACGCAGTATTTT.

V and J are TRBV6-1 and TRBJ2-7; 7 nucleotides match TRBD2. Per the germline V gene, CDR1 is MNHNS and CDR2 is SASEGT. There are 13 residues in the CDR3. V lost 5 bases, J lost 4 bases, and 5 bases stayed unmatched. The CDR3 reads CASSTGGGYEQYF. Written as DNA, the CDR3 is TGTGCCAGCAGTACGGGAGGAGGATACGAGCAGTACTTC.

The CDR3 region is CASSSLTSGRDEQFF. The CDR3 DNA follows: TGTGCCAGTAGTAGCTTGACTAGCGGGAGAGATGAGCAGTTCTTC. V gene TRBV19 combines with J gene TRBJ2-1; 12 bases are a match to TRBD2. The CDR3 covers 15 residues. In germline, CDR1 is LNHDA, CDR2 SQIVND (reference sequence). With 4 bases clipped from V and 8 bases from J, the junction kept 6 bases outside the gene matches.

V is TRBV7-3 and J is TRBJ2-1; TRBD2 matches at 8 bases. CDR1 SGHTA and CDR2 FQGTGA come from the germline V gene. CDR3 length equals 14 residues. J was trimmed by 9 bases and V by 3 bases; bases with no gene match: 7. CDR3 region: CASSFTGGPREQFF. CDR3 DNA: TGTGCCAGCAGCTTTACGGGAGGGCCTCGTGAGCAGTTCTTC.

The V and J genes are TRBV10-1 and TRBJ2-7, with D unclear. The V gene's germline CDR1 is WNHNN and CDR2 SYGVQD (reference sequence). This CDR3 region has 15 residues. V shed 3 bases and J shed 6 bases, with 18 bases lying between them. CDR3 bases: TGCGCCAGCAGTGAATTTAGAGGAGTAGCAACCGAGCAGTACTTC. Translation gives CASSEFRGVATEQYF.

The chain employs TRBV5-1 and TRBJ2-1; 11 positions agree with TRBD2. The ends lost 1 base at V and 6 bases at J; junction bases unmatched: 3. CDR1 is SGHRS and CDR2 is YFSETQ in the germline V gene. This CDR3 contains 15 residues. CDR3 DNA sequence: TGCGCCAGCAGCTTGAAGCTAGCGGGGGGCAATGAGCAGTTCTTC. Its translation is CASSLKLAGGNEQFF.

This clone was seen only once. The rearrangement joins TRBV6-5 to TRBJ1-3; the match to TRBD1 covers 8 bases. The CDR3 spans 13 residues. The germline CDR1 and CDR2 sequences are MNHEY and SVGAGI. The V segment lost 10 bases and the J segment 4 bases; nucleotides outside the gene matches: 6. CDR3 coding DNA: TGTGCCACACGACAGGGGAGAGGAAACACCATATATTTT. This translates into CATRQGRGNTIYF.

The chain has TRBV5-6 and TRBJ1-1; the match to TRBD1 covers 7 bases. CDR3 size: 15 residues. CDR1 and CDR2 from the germline V gene are SGHDT and YYEEEE. V was pared by 0 bases and J by 5 bases, with 7 bases of the junction left unmatched. This CDR3 reads CASSLVPGGITEAFF. The DNA for the CDR3 is TGTGCCAGCAGCTTGGTTCCAGGGGGAATAACTGAAGCTTTCTTT.

This clone was seen more than once but under ten times. J is TRBJ1-1 and V is TRBV4-3; D is unclear. The germline V gene has CDR1 LGHNA and CDR2 YSLEER. V was shortened by 1 base and J by 3 bases, with 12 bases between the two germline ends. The CDR3 is made up of 15 amino acids. Here the CDR3 reads CASSQVRGADTEAFF. As DNA, the CDR3 is TGCGCCAGCAGCCAAGTGCGGGGAGCGGACACTGAAGCTTTCTTT.

The rearrangement joins TRBV4-3 to TRBJ2-2; weak D call: TRBD1 (6 bases). V was clipped by 4 bases and J by 5 bases, with 11 bases between them. The CDR3 runs to 14 residues. CDR1 is LGHNA and CDR2 is YSLEER in the germline V gene. The CDR3 DNA sequence: TGCGCCAGCAGCCGGGACAAGATAACCGGGGAGCTGTTTTTT. Translation gives CASSRDKITGELFF.

This clone occurred once. The rearrangement uses TRBV7-6 and TRBJ2-3; D unclear. Trimming removed 1 base at V and 6 bases at J, with 5 bases between. This CDR3 contains 12 residues. From germline, CDR1 is SGHVS and CDR2 FNYEAQ. DNA for the CDR3: TGTGCCAGCAGCTTAGGGCCCGATACGCAGTATTTT. Residues: CASSLGPDTQYF.

The chain combines TRBV29-1 with TRBJ1-1, with 10 positions matching TRBD1. CDR1 and CDR2 (germline): SQVTM, ANQGSEA. J lost 4 bases, V lost 7 bases, and 9 bases had no gene match. This CDR3 region has 14 residues. The CDR3 here is CSGVTGGLSTEAFF. Written as DNA, the CDR3 is TGCAGCGGGGTGACAGGGGGCTTGAGCACTGAAGCTTTCTTT.

This clone was seen a single time. The chain employs TRBV28 and TRBJ2-3; TRBD1 agrees at 7 bases. This CDR3 has 16 amino acids. The germline gives CDR1 MDHEN, CDR2 SYDVKM. The trim removed 4 bases at V and 1 base at J, leaving 8 bases unmatched. In nucleotides, the CDR3 is TGTGCCAGCAGTTCCAACAGGGGAACGGGCACAGATACGCAGTATTTT. Protein product: CASSSNRGTGTDTQYF.

This chain connects TRBV10-3 to TRBJ2-7; D is possibly TRBD2 (5 bases). Trimming took 10 bases from V and 0 from J, leaving 16 bases between them. Germline V gives CDR1 ENHRY, CDR2 SYGVKD. The CDR3 totals 14 residues. CDR3 nucleotides: TGTGCCACCGTAAGGCGGGCGAGCTCCTACGAGCAGTACTTC. It codes for CATVRRASSYEQYF.